The sequence of this T cell receptor (beta chain) was determined in a study of T cell responses to AZD1222 COVID-19 vaccine. Produced via immunoSEQ multiplex PCR; TCRdb's table is partial and in-frame only. The sample consists of roughly 120,000 clones, about 85% of them appearing once. Study-level points and caveats: Clonal diversity was possibly underestimated, and the donors were mostly white British, with more females. Close to half of spike-specific TCRs reportedly recognize unmutated variant regions. Among those given AZD1222, only 5 to 7 were seropositive at baseline.

This clone was seen a single time. Its matching antigen is unknown. Trimming pared 6 bases from V and 0 bases from J, leaving 11 bases between. The germline V gene has CDR1 SNHLY and CDR2 FYNNEI. This CDR3 region has 15 residues. This TCR came from an adult who received the AZD1222 COVID-19 vaccine. Here the sequenced sample was peripheral blood, taken 28 days after the second AZD1222 dose. This sequence joins TRBV2 and TRBJ2-2, with D tentatively TRBD1 or TRBD2 (5 bases each). CDR3 coding DNA: TGTGCCAGCAGCGAGGGGCGGACGAACACCGGGGAGCTGTTTTTT. Translated: CASSEGRTNTGELFF. The entire variable domain, with the rest obtained from reference TRBV2 and TRBJ2-2, is as follows: EPEVTQTPSHQVTQMGQEVILRCVPISNHLYFYWYRQILGQKVEFLVSFYNNEISEKSEIFDDQFSVERPDGSNFTLKIRSTKLEDSAMYFCASSEGRTNTGELFFGEGSRLTVL.